This entry describes one T cell receptor (beta chain). CDR3 length equals 14 residues. The germline gives CDR1 SEHNR, CDR2 FQNEAQ (reference sequence). Trimming shortened V by 3 bases and J by 2 bases, and 8 bases separated the two germline ends. The sample belongs to a study of Graves' ophthalmopathy and Graves' hyperthyroidism. RNA transcripts were the source from which TCR beta CDR3 regions were amplified. A first-round RT-PCR used HTBI primers, followed by a second-round multiplex PCR. TCRdb called the multiplex PCR reads again in MiXCR, with one record for every CDR3 protein. Of approximately 640,000 distinct CDR3 sequences listed, about two fifths are singletons.

The origin of this receptor is an adult man with Graves' ophthalmopathy. The sequenced material came from peripheral blood. The chain combines TRBV7-9 with TRBJ1-3; D is perhaps TRBD1 (5 bases). Written as DNA, the CDR3 is TGTGCCAGCAGCTTCCCAGGGCCTGGAAACACCATATATTTT. Translated, it gives CASSFPGPGNTIYF.